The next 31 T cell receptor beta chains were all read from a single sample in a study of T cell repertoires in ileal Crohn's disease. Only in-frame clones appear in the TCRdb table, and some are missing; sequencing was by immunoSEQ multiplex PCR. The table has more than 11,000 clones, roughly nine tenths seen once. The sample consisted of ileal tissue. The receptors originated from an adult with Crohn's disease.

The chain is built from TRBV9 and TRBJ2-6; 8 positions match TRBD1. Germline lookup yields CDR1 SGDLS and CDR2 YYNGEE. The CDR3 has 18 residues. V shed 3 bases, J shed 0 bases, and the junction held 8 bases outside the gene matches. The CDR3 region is CASSERQGLSSGANVLTF. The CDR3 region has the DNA TGTGCCAGCAGCGAACGACAGGGGTTAAGCTCTGGGGCCAACGTCCTGACTTTC.

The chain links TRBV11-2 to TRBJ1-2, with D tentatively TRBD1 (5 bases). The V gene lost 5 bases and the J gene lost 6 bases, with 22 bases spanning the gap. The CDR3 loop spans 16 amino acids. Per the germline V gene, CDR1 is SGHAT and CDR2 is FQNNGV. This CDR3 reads CASSDSGGLLTNGYTF. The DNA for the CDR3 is TGTGCCAGCAGCGACAGTGGGGGACTTCTGACCAATGGCTACACCTTC.

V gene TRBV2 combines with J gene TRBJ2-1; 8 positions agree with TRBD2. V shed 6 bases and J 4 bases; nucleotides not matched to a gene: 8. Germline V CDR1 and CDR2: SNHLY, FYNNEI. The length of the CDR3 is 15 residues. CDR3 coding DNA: TGTGCCAGCAGAACAAGCGGGAGCATTTACAATGAGCAGTTCTTC. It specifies CASRTSGSIYNEQFF.

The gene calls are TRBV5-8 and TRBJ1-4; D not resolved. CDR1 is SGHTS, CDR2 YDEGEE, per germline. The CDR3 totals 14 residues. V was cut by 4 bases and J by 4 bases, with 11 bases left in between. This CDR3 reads CASSPRHLNEKLFF. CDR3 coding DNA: TGTGCCAGCAGCCCTCGACACCTTAATGAAAAACTGTTTTTT.

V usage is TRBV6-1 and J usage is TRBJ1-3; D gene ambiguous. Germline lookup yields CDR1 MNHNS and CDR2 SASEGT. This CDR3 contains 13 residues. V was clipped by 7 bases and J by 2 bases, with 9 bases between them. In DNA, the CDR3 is TGTGCCAGCATTGGGCAGGCTGGAAACACCATATATTTT. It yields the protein CASIGQAGNTIYF.

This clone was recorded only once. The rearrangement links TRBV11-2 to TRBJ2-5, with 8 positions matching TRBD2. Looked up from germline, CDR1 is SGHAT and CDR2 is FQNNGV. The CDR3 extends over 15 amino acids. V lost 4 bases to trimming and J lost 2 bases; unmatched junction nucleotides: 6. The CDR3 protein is CASSSEAGVQETQYF. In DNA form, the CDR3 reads TGTGCCAGCAGCTCAGAAGCGGGGGTTCAAGAGACCCAGTACTTC. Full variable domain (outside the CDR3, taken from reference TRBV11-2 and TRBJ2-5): EAGVAQSPRYKIIEKRQSVAFWCNPISGHATLYWYQQILGQGPKLLIQFQNNGVVDDSQLPKDRFSAERLKGVDSTLKIQPAKLEDSAVYLCASSSEAGVQETQYFGPGTRLLVL.

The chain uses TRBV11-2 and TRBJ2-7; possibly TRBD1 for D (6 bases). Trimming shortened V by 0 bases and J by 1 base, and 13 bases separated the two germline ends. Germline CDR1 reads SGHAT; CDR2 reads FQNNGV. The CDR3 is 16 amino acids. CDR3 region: CASSLDLDSRSYEQYF. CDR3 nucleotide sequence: TGTGCCAGCAGCTTAGATCTGGACAGCCGATCCTACGAGCAGTACTTC.

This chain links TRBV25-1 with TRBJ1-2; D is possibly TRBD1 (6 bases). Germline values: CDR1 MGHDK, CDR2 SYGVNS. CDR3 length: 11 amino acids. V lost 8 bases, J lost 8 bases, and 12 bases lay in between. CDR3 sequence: CASADRRGYTF. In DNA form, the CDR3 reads TGTGCCAGCGCAGACAGGAGGGGCTACACCTTC.

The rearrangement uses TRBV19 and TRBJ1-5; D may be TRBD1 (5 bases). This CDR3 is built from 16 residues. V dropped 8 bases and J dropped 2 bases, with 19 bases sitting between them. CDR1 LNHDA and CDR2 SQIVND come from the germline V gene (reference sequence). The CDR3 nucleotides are TGTGCCAGTTGTTCGTCCCAGGGAACGGGCAATCAGCCCCAGCATTTT. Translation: CASCSSQGTGNQPQHF. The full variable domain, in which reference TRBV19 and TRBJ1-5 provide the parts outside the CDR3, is DGGITQSPKYLFRKEGQNVTLSCEQNLNHDAMYWYRQDPGQGLRLIYYSQIVNDFQKGDIAEGYSVSREKKESFPLTVTSAQKNPTAFYLCASCSSQGTGNQPQHFGDGTRLSIL.

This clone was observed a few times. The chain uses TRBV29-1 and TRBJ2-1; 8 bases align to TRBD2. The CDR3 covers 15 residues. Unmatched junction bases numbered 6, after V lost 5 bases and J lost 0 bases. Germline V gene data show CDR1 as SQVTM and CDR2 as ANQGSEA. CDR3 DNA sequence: TGCAGCGTTAGAGCGGGAGAGAGCTCCTACAATGAGCAGTTCTTC. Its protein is CSVRAGESSYNEQFF.

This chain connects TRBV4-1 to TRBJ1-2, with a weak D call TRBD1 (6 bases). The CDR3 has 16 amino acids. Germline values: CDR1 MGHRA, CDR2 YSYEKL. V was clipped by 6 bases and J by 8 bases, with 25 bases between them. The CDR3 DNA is TGCGCCAGCAGTGGAATTCCAGGGGATGTCACTAGAGGCTACACCTTC. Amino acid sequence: CASSGIPGDVTRGYTF.

CDR3 DNA sequence: TGCAGCGTTGAAGAACGGACAGGGAAGAGGGATCAGCCCCAGCATTTT. It translates to CSVEERTGKRDQPQHF. J is TRBJ1-5 and V is TRBV29-1; 8 nucleotides match TRBD1. CDR3 length: 16 amino acids. Germline CDR1 is SQVTM and CDR2 is ANQGSEA. V lost 0 bases and J lost 5; bases outside the gene matches: 9.

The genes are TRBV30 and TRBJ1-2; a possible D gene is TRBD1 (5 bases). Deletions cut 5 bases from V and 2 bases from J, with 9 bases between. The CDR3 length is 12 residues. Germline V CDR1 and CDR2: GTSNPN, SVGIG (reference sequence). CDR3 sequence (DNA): TGTGCCTGGTCTACAGGCAACTATGGCTACACCTTC. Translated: CAWSTGNYGYTF.

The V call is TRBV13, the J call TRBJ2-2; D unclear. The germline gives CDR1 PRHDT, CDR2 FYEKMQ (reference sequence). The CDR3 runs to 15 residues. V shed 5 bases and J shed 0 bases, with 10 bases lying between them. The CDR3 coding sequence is TGTGCCAGCAGCCCAATCGGTTCGAACACCGGGGAGCTGTTTTTT. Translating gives CASSPIGSNTGELFF.

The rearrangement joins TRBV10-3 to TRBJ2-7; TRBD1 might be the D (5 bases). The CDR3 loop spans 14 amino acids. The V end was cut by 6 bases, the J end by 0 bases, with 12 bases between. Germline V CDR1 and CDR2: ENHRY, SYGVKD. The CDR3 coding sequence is TGTGCCATCAGCCAGGGCGAAATCTCCTACGAGCAGTACTTC. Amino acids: CAISQGEISYEQYF.

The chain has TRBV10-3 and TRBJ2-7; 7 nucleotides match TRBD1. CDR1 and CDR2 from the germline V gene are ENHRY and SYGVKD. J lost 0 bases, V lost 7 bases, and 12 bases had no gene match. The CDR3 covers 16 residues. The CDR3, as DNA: TGTGCCATCACGGCCATACAGGGGTCCAGCTCCTACGAGCAGTACTTC. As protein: CAITAIQGSSSYEQYF.

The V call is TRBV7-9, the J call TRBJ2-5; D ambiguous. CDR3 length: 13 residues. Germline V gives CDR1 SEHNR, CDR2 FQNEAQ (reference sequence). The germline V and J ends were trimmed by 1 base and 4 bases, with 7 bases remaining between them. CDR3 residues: CASSLVAVETQYF. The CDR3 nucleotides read TGTGCCAGCAGCTTAGTTGCGGTAGAGACCCAGTACTTC. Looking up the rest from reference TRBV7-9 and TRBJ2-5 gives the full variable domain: DTGVSQNPRHKITKRGQNVTFRCDPISEHNRLYWYRQTLGQGPEFLTYFQNEAQLEKSRLLSDRFSAERPKGSFSTLEIQRTEQGDSAMYLCASSLVAVETQYFGPGTRLLVL.

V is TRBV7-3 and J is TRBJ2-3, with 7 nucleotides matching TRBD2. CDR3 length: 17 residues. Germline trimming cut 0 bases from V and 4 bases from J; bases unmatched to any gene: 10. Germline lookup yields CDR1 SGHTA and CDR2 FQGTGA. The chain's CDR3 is CASSLTGPSGGSDTQYF. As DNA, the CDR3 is TGTGCCAGCAGCTTAACTGGCCCTAGCGGAGGATCAGATACGCAGTATTTT.

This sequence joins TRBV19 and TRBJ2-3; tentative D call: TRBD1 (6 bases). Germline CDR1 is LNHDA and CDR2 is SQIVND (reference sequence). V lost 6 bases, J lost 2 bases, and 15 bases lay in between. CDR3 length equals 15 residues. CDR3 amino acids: CASSPYREFTDTQYF. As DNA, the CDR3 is TGTGCCAGTAGCCCGTACAGGGAGTTCACAGATACGCAGTATTTT.

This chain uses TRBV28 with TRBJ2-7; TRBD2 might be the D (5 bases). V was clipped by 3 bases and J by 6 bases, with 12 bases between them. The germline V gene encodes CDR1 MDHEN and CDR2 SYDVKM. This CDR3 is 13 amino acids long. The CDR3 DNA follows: TGTGCCAGCAGTTTCGGGAAGGTGGCCGAGCAGTACTTC. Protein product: CASSFGKVAEQYF.

CDR3 nucleotides: TGTGCCAGCAGCTTAGCGGGCCTACTCAATCAGCCCCAGCATTTT. Protein sequence: CASSLAGLLNQPQHF. The V and J genes are TRBV7-2 and TRBJ1-5; D not certain. CDR1 and CDR2 from the germline V gene are SGHTA and FQGNSA. V lost 0 bases to trimming and J lost 3 bases, with 9 bases between them. The CDR3 contains 15 residues.

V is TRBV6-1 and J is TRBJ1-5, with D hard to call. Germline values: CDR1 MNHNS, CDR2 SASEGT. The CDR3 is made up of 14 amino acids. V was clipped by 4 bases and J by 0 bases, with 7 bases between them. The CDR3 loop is CASSGVDSNQPQHF. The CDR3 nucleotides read TGTGCCAGCAGTGGAGTAGATAGCAATCAGCCCCAGCATTTT.

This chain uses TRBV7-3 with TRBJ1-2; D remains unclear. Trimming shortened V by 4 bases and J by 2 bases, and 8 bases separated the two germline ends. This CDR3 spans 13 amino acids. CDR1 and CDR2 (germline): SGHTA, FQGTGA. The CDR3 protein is CASSYNANYGYTF. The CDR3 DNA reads TGTGCCAGCAGCTATAACGCGAACTATGGCTACACCTTC.

CDR3 sequence: CASSLGGRRGAYGYTF. CDR3 DNA sequence: TGTGCCAGCAGCTTGGGGGGACGCCGGGGGGCTTATGGCTACACCTTC. The rearrangement uses TRBV5-6 and TRBJ1-2; D perhaps matches TRBD1 (6 bases). CDR1 and CDR2 (germline): SGHDT, YYEEEE. V was cut by 0 bases and J by 5 bases, with 17 bases left in between. This CDR3 comprises 16 residues.

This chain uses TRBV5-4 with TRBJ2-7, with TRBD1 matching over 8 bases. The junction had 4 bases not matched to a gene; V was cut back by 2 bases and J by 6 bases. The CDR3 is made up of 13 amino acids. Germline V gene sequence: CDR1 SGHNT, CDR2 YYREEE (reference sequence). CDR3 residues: CASSLDRGIEQYF. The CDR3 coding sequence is TGTGCCAGCAGCTTAGACAGGGGAATCGAGCAGTACTTC. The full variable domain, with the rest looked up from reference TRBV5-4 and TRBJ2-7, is ETGVTQSPTHLIKTRGQQVTLRCSSQSGHNTVSWYQQALGQGPQFIFQYYREEENGRGNFPPRFSGLQFPNYSSELNVNALELDDSALYLCASSLDRGIEQYFGPGTRLTVT.

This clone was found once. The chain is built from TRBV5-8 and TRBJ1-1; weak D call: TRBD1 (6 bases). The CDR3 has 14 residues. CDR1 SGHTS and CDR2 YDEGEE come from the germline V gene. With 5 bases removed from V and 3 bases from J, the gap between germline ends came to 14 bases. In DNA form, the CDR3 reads TGTGCCAGCAGGTCGGACAGTTATTACACTGAAGCTTTCTTT. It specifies CASRSDSYYTEAFF.

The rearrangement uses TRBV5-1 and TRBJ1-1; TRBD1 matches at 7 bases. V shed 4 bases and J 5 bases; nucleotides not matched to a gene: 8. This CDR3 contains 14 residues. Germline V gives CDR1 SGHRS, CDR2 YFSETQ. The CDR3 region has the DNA TGCGCCAGCAGCAGAACCGGGACAGCGACTGAAGCTTTCTTT. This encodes CASSRTGTATEAFF. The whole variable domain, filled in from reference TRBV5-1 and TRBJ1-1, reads KAGVTQTPRYLIKTRGQQVTLSCSPISGHRSVSWYQQTPGQGLQFLFEYFSETQRNKGNFPGRFSGRQFSNSRSEMNVSTLELGDSALYLCASSRTGTATEAFFGQGTRLTVV.

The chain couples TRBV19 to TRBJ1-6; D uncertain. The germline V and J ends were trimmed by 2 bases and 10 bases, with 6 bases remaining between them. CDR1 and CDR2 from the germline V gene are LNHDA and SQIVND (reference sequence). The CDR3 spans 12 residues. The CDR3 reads CASSIPRSPLHF. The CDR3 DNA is TGTGCCAGTAGTATACCGAGGTCACCCCTCCACTTT.

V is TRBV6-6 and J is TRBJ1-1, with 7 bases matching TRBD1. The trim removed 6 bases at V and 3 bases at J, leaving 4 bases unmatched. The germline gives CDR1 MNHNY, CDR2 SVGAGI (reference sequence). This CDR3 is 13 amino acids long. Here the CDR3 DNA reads TGTGCCAGCAGGCCGACAGGGCACACTGAAGCTTTCTTT. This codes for CASRPTGHTEAFF.

The CDR3 bases are TGTGCCAGCAAGACTAGCGGGGGGGCCGGAGAGACCCAGTACTTC. Amino acid sequence: CASKTSGGAGETQYF. The V call is TRBV2, the J call TRBJ2-5, with 14 bases aligning to TRBD2. There are 15 residues in the CDR3. J gave up 4 bases and V 7 bases, and 5 bases lay outside the gene matches. Looked up from germline, CDR1 is SNHLY and CDR2 is FYNNEI.

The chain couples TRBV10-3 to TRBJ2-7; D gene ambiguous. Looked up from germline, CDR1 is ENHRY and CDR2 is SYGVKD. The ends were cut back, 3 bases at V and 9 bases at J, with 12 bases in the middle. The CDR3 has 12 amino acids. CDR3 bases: TGTGCCATCAGTGAAAGTCCAGGCCGGCAGTACTTC. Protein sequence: CAISESPGRQYF.